These 5 T cell receptor beta chains came from one sample sequenced in a study of CD8 T cells in Susac syndrome. cDNA came from approximately 0.5 to 1 ug RNA primed by random hexamers. TCRdb reanalysed the immunoSEQ multiplex PCR reads using MiXCR and keeps one entry per CDR3 protein. This table holds tens of thousands of distinct CDR3 sequences, about 94% found once. Material for sequencing was CD8+ T cells from PBMCs. The receptors shown here come from a human donor with multiple sclerosis.

This clonotype appeared a single time. The chain combines TRBV7-8 with TRBJ2-1; 7 nucleotides match TRBD2. CDR1 and CDR2 (germline): SGHVS, FQNEAQ. Trimming at V came to 4 bases and at J to 0 bases, leaving 3 bases not matched to a gene. The CDR3 runs to 15 residues. DNA of the CDR3: TGTGCCAGCAGCTCGCGGGAGAGCTCCTACAATGAGCAGTTCTTC. It specifies CASSSRESSYNEQFF.

This chain joins TRBV27 and TRBJ1-2; D is undetermined. This CDR3 is 14 amino acids long. The germline V gene encodes CDR1 MNHEY and CDR2 SMNVEV (reference sequence). Deletions cut 6 bases from V and 0 bases from J, with 11 bases between. CDR3 DNA: TGTGCCAGCAGCTGGACTGGTTCTAACTATGGCTACACCTTC. It codes for CASSWTGSNYGYTF.

This chain uses TRBV29-1 with TRBJ2-5; weak D call: TRBD1 (7 bases). The CDR3 is 13 amino acids. CDR1 SQVTM and CDR2 ANQGSEA come from the germline V gene. Deletions cut 7 bases from V and 1 base from J, with 13 bases between. CDR3 sequence (DNA): TGCAGCGCCCGCGGGACAGCCCAAGAGACCCAGTACTTC. Amino acid sequence: CSARGTAQETQYF.

The gene calls are TRBV6-6 and TRBJ1-5; 12 bases match TRBD1. J gave up 3 bases and V 9 bases, and 9 bases lay outside the gene matches. Per the germline V gene, CDR1 is MNHNY and CDR2 is SVGAGI (reference sequence). This CDR3 spans 16 amino acids. CDR3 in DNA: TGTGCCAGTGGAGGGACAGGGGGCCGGGACAATCAGCCCCAGCATTTT. Residues: CASGGTGGRDNQPQHF.

The V and J genes are TRBV3-1 and TRBJ2-5, with TRBD1 identical over 7 bases. This CDR3 comprises 13 residues. Germline loops: CDR1 LGHDT, CDR2 YNNKEL (reference sequence). With 4 bases clipped from V and 7 bases from J, the junction kept 6 bases outside the gene matches. The CDR3 sequence is CASSRGQLGTQYF. The CDR3 DNA sequence: TGTGCCAGCAGCCGGGGACAGTTGGGGACCCAGTACTTC.